This T cell receptor (beta chain) emerged from a study of blood T cell repertoires in COVID-19. Study at large: Both acute and convalescent COVID-19 samples were obtained from the United States, Italy and Spain. Sources were T cells, B-cell-depleted T cells, or PBMCs; the material itself was cDNA or gDNA.

V lost 2 bases to trimming and J lost 5 bases; unmatched junction nucleotides: 13. This CDR3 is built from 18 residues. Germline V lookup: CDR1 GTSNPN, CDR2 SVGIG (reference sequence). Original methodology: Estimates of nucleated cell counts were drawn from the amplification of reference gene primers. The data were produced by immunoSEQ multiplex PCR, yet TCRdb's version contains in-frame clones alone and is incomplete. V, J and clone size derive from that table, while D and trimming were established from the DNA sequence. Of over 200,000 clones listed, around 83% are singletons. This clonotype was sampled from a man aged 40-55 years with active or convalescent COVID-19. The rearrangement joins TRBV30 to TRBJ2-7; 15 nucleotides agree with TRBD2. The sequenced material came from peripheral blood. The CDR3 protein is CAWSNPGTSGRQLHEQYF. The CDR3 DNA follows: TGTGCCTGGAGTAACCCGGGGACTAGCGGGAGGCAACTCCACGAGCAGTACTTC.